These 29 T cell receptor beta chains came from one sample sequenced in a study of blood T cell repertoires in COVID-19. The method was immunoSEQ multiplex PCR; TCRdb's version includes in-frame clones alone and lacks a portion of them. Altogether hundreds of thousands of clones are present, about 88% being singletons, with the ten largest covering roughly 3.1%. Specimen: peripheral blood. These receptors were taken from a human donor in a cohort sampled during active COVID-19.

This clone is a singleton in its sample. This chain uses TRBV2 with TRBJ1-2, with D perhaps TRBD1 (6 bases). Germline V gene sequence: CDR1 SNHLY, CDR2 FYNNEI. This CDR3 has 15 amino acids. V shed 4 bases and J shed 7 bases, with 19 bases lying between them. The CDR3 here is CASSGTVLQDGGYTF. In nucleotides, the CDR3 is TGTGCCAGCAGTGGGACAGTACTACAGGACGGTGGCTACACCTTC.

This sequence joins TRBV12-3 or TRBV12-4 and TRBJ2-7; 8 bases match TRBD2. The CDR3 extends over 12 amino acids. J lost 6 bases, V lost 6 bases, and 4 bases had no gene match. The CDR3 DNA reads TGTGCCAGCAGCACTACTAGCGGCGAGCAGTACTTC. Translation: CASSTTSGEQYF.

This clone was seen more than once but under ten times. This rearrangement joins TRBV19 to TRBJ2-3; no definite D call. The germline V gene encodes CDR1 LNHDA and CDR2 SQIVND (reference sequence). V was cut by 8 bases and J by 1 base, with 10 bases left in between. There are 13 residues in the CDR3. The CDR3, as DNA: TGTGCCAGTGGGCAGAGAGGCACAGATACGCAGTATTTT. Translating it yields CASGQRGTDTQYF.

The V and J genes are TRBV6-5 and TRBJ2-7; 9 bases align to TRBD2. CDR1 MNHEY and CDR2 SVGAGI come from the germline V gene. There are 15 residues in the CDR3. V dropped 0 bases and J dropped 3; count of bases not matched to a gene: 3. The CDR3 sequence is CASSYSYSGGYEQYF. Written as DNA, the CDR3 is TGTGCCAGCAGTTACTCGTATAGCGGGGGCTACGAGCAGTACTTC.

The chain has TRBV6-5 and TRBJ1-5, with a tentative D call TRBD1 (6 bases). This CDR3 has 13 residues. V lost 5 bases, J lost 4 bases, and 9 bases lay in between. Germline V CDR1 and CDR2: MNHEY, SVGAGI. CDR3 nucleotides: TGTGCCAGCAGTACCCAGGGGAATCAGCCCCAGCATTTT. This gives the protein CASSTQGNQPQHF.

The chain links TRBV9 to TRBJ2-3, with 7 nucleotides matching TRBD1. J gave up 2 bases and V 0 bases, and 6 bases lay outside the gene matches. This CDR3 has 16 residues. Looked up from germline, CDR1 is SGDLS and CDR2 is YYNGEE. Here the CDR3 DNA reads TGTGCCAGCAGCGTAGGGAACAGGGGATTCACAGATACGCAGTATTTT. Residues: CASSVGNRGFTDTQYF.

J is TRBJ2-7 and V is TRBV11-3; 8 bases match TRBD1. This CDR3 is built from 15 residues. The germline gives CDR1 SGHNT, CDR2 YENEEA. V lost 6 bases to trimming and J lost 0 bases; unmatched junction nucleotides: 7. The CDR3 spells CASSSGTGSSYEQYF. The CDR3 DNA sequence: TGTGCCAGCAGTTCCGGGACAGGAAGCTCCTACGAGCAGTACTTC.

V is TRBV14 and J is TRBJ2-7, with D hard to call. This CDR3 has 13 amino acids. V lost 4 bases and J 7 bases, leaving 14 bases between the germline ends. Germline V gene sequence: CDR1 SGHDN, CDR2 FVKESK. The CDR3 bases are TGTGCCAGCAGCCGCAGTCGCGGTCTGGAGCAGTACTTC. As protein: CASSRSRGLEQYF.

The chain links TRBV29-1 to TRBJ1-1; 9 bases are a match to TRBD1. The CDR3 totals 15 residues. Germline CDR1 SQVTM, CDR2 ANQGSEA. J gave up 1 base and V 5 bases, and 8 bases lay outside the gene matches. CDR3 coding DNA: TGCAGCGTTACGGACAGGGGACTATGGAACACTGAAGCTTTCTTT. Protein product: CSVTDRGLWNTEAFF. Variable domain in full (rest from reference TRBV29-1 and TRBJ1-1): SAVISQKPSRDICQRGTSLTIQCQVDSQVTMMFWYRQQPGQSLTLIATANQGSEATYESGFVIDKFPISRPNLTFSTLTVSNMSPEDSSIYLCSVTDRGLWNTEAFFGQGTRLTVV.

This clone has a single count. The chain employs TRBV19 and TRBJ1-3, with 8 bases matching TRBD1. There are 15 residues in the CDR3. Germline CDR1 and CDR2: LNHDA and SQIVND (reference sequence). The junction had 10 bases not matched to a gene; V was cut back by 7 bases and J by 5 bases. CDR3 nucleotides: TGTGCCAGTACCCCACTGGACAGGGACCGAAACACCATATATTTT. This gives the protein CASTPLDRDRNTIYF. Using reference TRBV19 and TRBJ1-3 for the parts outside the CDR3, the full variable domain is DGGITQSPKYLFRKEGQNVTLSCEQNLNHDAMYWYRQDPGQGLRLIYYSQIVNDFQKGDIAEGYSVSREKKESFPLTVTSAQKNPTAFYLCASTPLDRDRNTIYFGEGSWLTVV.

The V gene is TRBV25-1, the J gene TRBJ1-6, with 7 bases identical to TRBD1. Germline V gives CDR1 MGHDK, CDR2 SYGVNS. J was trimmed by 0 bases and V by 6 bases; bases with no gene match: 5. This CDR3 contains 16 residues. CDR3 sequence (DNA): TGTGCCAGCAGCTCGGACAGGAGCTCCTATAATTCACCCCTCCACTTT. This sequence encodes CASSSDRSSYNSPLHF.

V usage is TRBV9 and J usage is TRBJ1-1; 8 bases are shared with TRBD1. Germline-derived CDR1 and CDR2 are SGDLS and YYNGEE. The CDR3 is made up of 17 amino acids. Trimming at V came to 0 bases and at J to 1 base, leaving 8 bases not matched to a gene. The CDR3 nucleotides are TGTGCCAGCAGCGTAGGGGACAGGTACGATTCGAACACTGAAGCTTTCTTT. This translates into CASSVGDRYDSNTEAFF.

This chain joins TRBV3-1 (or the pseudogene TRBV3-2) and TRBJ2-3; 7 nucleotides agree with TRBD2. Germline CDR1 is LGHDT and CDR2 is YNNKEL (reference sequence). The CDR3 length is 16 residues. Trimming removed 4 bases from V and 0 bases from J; junction bases left unmatched: 7. CDR3 coding DNA: TGTGCCAGCAGCCTTTCCGCGGGGGAGAGCACAGATACGCAGTATTTT. Amino acid sequence: CASSLSAGESTDTQYF.

The chain combines TRBV4-1 with TRBJ2-3; TRBD1 might be the D (6 bases). V lost 3 bases and J lost 6, with 10 bases in between. This CDR3 comprises 13 residues. Germline loops: CDR1 MGHRA, CDR2 YSYEKL. CDR3 residues: CASSQDSRDTQYF. In nucleotides, the CDR3 is TGCGCCAGCAGCCAGGACAGCAGGGATACGCAGTATTTT.

The chain has TRBV19 and TRBJ1-2, with D perhaps matching TRBD1 (6 bases). The CDR3 runs 14 residues. V was trimmed by 3 bases and J by 3 bases, leaving 11 bases between them. Per the germline V gene, CDR1 is LNHDA and CDR2 is SQIVND (reference sequence). The CDR3 DNA reads as TGTGCCAGTAGTATTTCCAGGGGCGACTATGGCTACACCTTC. It encodes CASSISRGDYGYTF.

The rearrangement links TRBV12-2 to TRBJ2-1; TRBD1 reflects the table's D call only, with no check against the DNA. TRBV12-2 is noted as a pseudogene. This CDR3 is 18 amino acids long. The CDR3 coding sequence is TGTGCAAGTCGCTTAGTAAGGACAGGGGTCGTAGCGGACAATGAGCAGTTCTTC. As protein: CASRLVRTGVVADNEQFF.

This clone was detected only once. This sample also contains other DNA sequences that code for the same CDR3. The chain recombines TRBV27 with TRBJ1-1; 7 nucleotides line up with TRBD1. V lost 5 bases and J lost 3; bases outside the gene matches: 6. This CDR3 is 14 amino acids long. CDR1 and CDR2 (germline): MNHEY, SMNVEV (reference sequence). The CDR3 DNA sequence: TGTGCCAGCAGTCGGACAGGAAGGGACACTGAAGCTTTCTTT. It encodes CASSRTGRDTEAFF.

The J gene is TRBJ2-5, the V gene TRBV2; possible D gene TRBD2, 7 bases. The CDR3 has 14 amino acids. Deletions cut 0 bases from V and 5 bases from J, with 10 bases between. In germline, CDR1 is SNHLY, CDR2 FYNNEI. CDR3 residues: CASSEAGGPETQYF. As DNA, the CDR3 is TGTGCCAGCAGTGAAGCGGGGGGGCCGGAGACCCAGTACTTC.

The V and J genes are TRBV28 and TRBJ2-7; the match to TRBD1 covers 7 bases. Trimming removed 5 bases from V and 2 bases from J; junction bases left unmatched: 3. The CDR3 spans 13 residues. CDR1 and CDR2 (germline): MDHEN, SYDVKM. In DNA, the CDR3 is TGTGCCAGCAGTCGTGACAGGGCCTACGAGCAGTACTTC. Protein sequence: CASSRDRAYEQYF.

This clone was observed a single time. The chain combines TRBV7-6 with TRBJ2-2, with no clear D. This CDR3 is built from 16 residues. The V gene's germline CDR1 is SGHVS and CDR2 FNYEAQ. V dropped 5 bases and J dropped 4 bases, with 17 bases sitting between them. The CDR3 region has the DNA TGTGCCAGCAGCCAACAGACCCTCCCTTCCACCGGGGAGCTGTTTTTT. Amino acids: CASSQQTLPSTGELFF.

The chain is built from TRBV6-5 and TRBJ2-3; D gene uncertain. The V and J ends lost 2 bases and 2 bases respectively, with 11 bases between them. This CDR3 has 15 amino acids. CDR1 is MNHEY and CDR2 is SVGAGI in the germline V gene. The CDR3 DNA sequence: TGTGCCAGCAGTTACCAACAGCCTAACACAGATACGCAGTATTTT. The encoded protein is CASSYQQPNTDTQYF.

This sequence joins TRBV9 and TRBJ2-7; 11 positions match TRBD2. CDR1 SGDLS and CDR2 YYNGEE come from the germline V gene. Trimming took 4 bases from V and 2 from J; bases not matched to a gene: 8. This CDR3 comprises 16 residues. The CDR3 loop is CASSPGLAGSTYEQYF. CDR3 coding DNA: TGTGCCAGCAGCCCCGGACTAGCGGGTAGTACCTACGAGCAGTACTTC.

The chain links TRBV27 to TRBJ2-1, with D unclear. Germline values: CDR1 MNHEY, CDR2 SMNVEV (reference sequence). The CDR3 totals 14 residues. Trimming stripped 5 bases from V and 7 bases from J, with 15 bases between. The CDR3 sequence: CASSQSPHPNEQFF. The CDR3 DNA reads TGTGCCAGCAGTCAGTCTCCCCACCCAAATGAGCAGTTCTTC.

V gene TRBV30 combines with J gene TRBJ1-1; no definite D call. V was trimmed by 2 bases and J by 6 bases, leaving 13 bases between them. The CDR3 covers 13 residues. Germline loops: CDR1 GTSNPN, CDR2 SVGIG (reference sequence). This chain's CDR3 is CAWSSQKEAEAFF. In DNA, the CDR3 is TGTGCCTGGAGTTCTCAAAAGGAGGCTGAAGCTTTCTTT.

The genes are TRBV30 and TRBJ2-3, with a possible D match to TRBD1 (6 bases). Germline V gene data show CDR1 as GTSNPN and CDR2 as SVGIG (reference sequence). Trimming pared 1 base from V and 0 bases from J, leaving 14 bases between. This CDR3 has 16 residues. The CDR3 here is CAWSAGDGLSTDTQYF. The CDR3 DNA follows: TGTGCCTGGAGTGCAGGGGACGGACTTAGCACAGATACGCAGTATTTT.

V usage is TRBV15 and J usage is TRBJ1-2; D might be TRBD1 (6 bases). Trimming cost V 6 bases and J 2 bases, with 13 bases left between them. This CDR3 is 14 amino acids long. CDR1 is LNHNV, CDR2 YYDKDF, per germline (reference sequence). CDR3 amino acids: CATRSGAANYGYTF. CDR3 DNA: TGTGCCACCAGGTCAGGGGCGGCCAACTATGGCTACACCTTC.

This chain uses TRBV6-5 with TRBJ2-7; 8 bases are a match to TRBD2. The CDR3 length is 14 residues. With 0 bases clipped from V and 10 bases from J, the junction kept 8 bases outside the gene matches. CDR1 is MNHEY, CDR2 SVGAGI, per germline. Written as DNA, the CDR3 is TGTGCCAGCAGTTACTCGGCCAGCGGGGGTTTCCAGTACTTC. Protein: CASSYSASGGFQYF.

This chain uses TRBV2 with TRBJ1-3; D gene unclear. The CDR3 length is 14 residues. The germline V gene encodes CDR1 SNHLY and CDR2 FYNNEI. Between the trimmed V and J ends, which lost 4 bases and 4 bases, there was a span of 11 bases. The CDR3 DNA is TGTGCCAGCAGTGGCGAGAGGGCCGGAAACACCATATATTTT. It codes for CASSGERAGNTIYF.

J is TRBJ2-7 and V is TRBV15, with 7 bases lining up with TRBD1. The CDR3 covers 13 residues. The ends lost 5 bases at V and 4 bases at J; junction bases unmatched: 5. CDR1 and CDR2 (germline): LNHNV, YYDKDF (reference sequence). The CDR3 here is CATSQDRSYEQYF. The CDR3 DNA follows: TGTGCCACCAGCCAGGACAGGTCGTACGAGCAGTACTTC.